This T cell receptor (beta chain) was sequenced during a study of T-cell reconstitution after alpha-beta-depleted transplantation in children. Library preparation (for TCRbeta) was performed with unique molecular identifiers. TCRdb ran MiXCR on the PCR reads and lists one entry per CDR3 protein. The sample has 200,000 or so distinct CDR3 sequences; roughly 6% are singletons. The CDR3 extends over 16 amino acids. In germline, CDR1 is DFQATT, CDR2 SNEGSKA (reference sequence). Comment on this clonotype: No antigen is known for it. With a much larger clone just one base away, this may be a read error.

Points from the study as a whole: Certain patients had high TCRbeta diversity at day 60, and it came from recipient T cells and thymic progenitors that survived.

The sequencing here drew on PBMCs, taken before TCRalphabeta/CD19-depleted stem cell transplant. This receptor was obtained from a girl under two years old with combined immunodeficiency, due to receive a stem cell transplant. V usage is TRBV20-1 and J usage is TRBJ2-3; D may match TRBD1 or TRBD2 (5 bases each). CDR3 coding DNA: TGCTGTGCTAGAGGGGCCTTAGGGTGGGCCACAGATACGCAGTATTTT. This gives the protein CCARGALGWATDTQYF.